Reported below is one TCR beta chain. V was clipped by 8 bases and J by 0 bases, with 17 bases between them. This CDR3 is built from 15 residues. Germline V lookup: CDR1 SQVTM, CDR2 ANQGSEA. The data belong to a study of spatial heterogeneity in lung cancer. Time point here: blood at routine non-recurrence follow-up after resection. A unique molecular identifier was attached to every TCR cDNA molecule. TCRdb called the 5' RACE reads again in MiXCR, with one record for every CDR3 protein. This sample has under 150,000 distinct CDR3 sequences; 11% occur once, and the top ten carry 20% to 30%. The chain combines TRBV29-1 with TRBJ2-1; the D is unclear. Sequenced material: PBMCs, taken at follow-up. The source is a female donor with early-stage non-small cell lung cancer. The CDR3 bases are TGCAGCATGTCCGACATCTTTAGCTCCTACAATGAGCAGTTCTTC. Translated, it gives CSMSDIFSSYNEQFF.